This TCR beta chain emerged from a study of T cell clones after liver transplantation. Across the whole study: Samples came pre-transplant, pre-randomization before withdrawal, and post-randomization after withdrawal ended. Study-level findings and limits: Circulating graft-donor-reactive CD4 TCRbeta sequences fell significantly post-transplant in 5 of 8 subjects.

A remark on this clone: Its specificity is unknown.

Thawed unstimulated PBMCs were FACS-sorted by CD3, CD4 and CD8 into two populations. The assay was immunoSEQ multiplex PCR, and TCRdb's table has in-frame clones only and misses some. In the table there are around 110,000 clones, 90% of which are singletons. This CDR3 comprises 15 residues. V gave up 8 bases and J gave up 2 bases, with 16 bases separating them. Germline V CDR1 and CDR2: SNHLY, FYNNEI. The starting material was CD4+ T cells from blood, obtained 12 months after liver transplant. The rearrangement joins TRBV2 to TRBJ1-5; D might be TRBD1 (5 bases). This receptor was taken from a human patient who received a liver transplant. Some T cells may originate from the graft donor. The CDR3 bases are TGTGCCAGCGGACGGGGGATGGGCGGCAATCAGCCCCAGCATTTT. Translating gives CASGRGMGGNQPQHF.